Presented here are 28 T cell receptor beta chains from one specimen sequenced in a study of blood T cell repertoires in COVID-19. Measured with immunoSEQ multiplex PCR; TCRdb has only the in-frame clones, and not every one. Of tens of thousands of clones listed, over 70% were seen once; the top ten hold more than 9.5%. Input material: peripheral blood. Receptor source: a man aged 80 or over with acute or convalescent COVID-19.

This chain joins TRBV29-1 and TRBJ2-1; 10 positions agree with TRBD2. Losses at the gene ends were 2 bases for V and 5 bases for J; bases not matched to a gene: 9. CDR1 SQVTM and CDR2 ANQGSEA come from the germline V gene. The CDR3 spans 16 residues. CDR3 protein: CSVEISGTSAHNEQFF. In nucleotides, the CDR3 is TGCAGCGTTGAAATCTCTGGGACTAGCGCCCACAATGAGCAGTTCTTC.

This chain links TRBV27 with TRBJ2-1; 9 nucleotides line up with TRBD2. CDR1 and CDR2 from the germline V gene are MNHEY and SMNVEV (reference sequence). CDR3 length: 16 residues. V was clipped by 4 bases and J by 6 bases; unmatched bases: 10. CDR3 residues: CASSSPGLALSNEQFF. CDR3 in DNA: TGTGCCAGCAGTTCACCGGGACTAGCACTATCCAATGAGCAGTTCTTC.

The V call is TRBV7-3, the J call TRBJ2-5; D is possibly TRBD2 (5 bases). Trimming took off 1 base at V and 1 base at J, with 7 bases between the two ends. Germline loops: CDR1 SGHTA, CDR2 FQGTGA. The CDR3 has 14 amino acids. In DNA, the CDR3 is TGTGCCAGCAGCTTAAGAGGGTCCCAAGAGACCCAGTACTTC. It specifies CASSLRGSQETQYF.

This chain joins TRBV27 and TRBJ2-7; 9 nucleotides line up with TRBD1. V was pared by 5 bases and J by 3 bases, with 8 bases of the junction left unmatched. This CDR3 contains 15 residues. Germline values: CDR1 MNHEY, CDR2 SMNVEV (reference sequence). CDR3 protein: CASSIPGQGGYEQYF. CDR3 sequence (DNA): TGTGCCAGCAGTATTCCGGGACAGGGCGGCTACGAGCAGTACTTC.

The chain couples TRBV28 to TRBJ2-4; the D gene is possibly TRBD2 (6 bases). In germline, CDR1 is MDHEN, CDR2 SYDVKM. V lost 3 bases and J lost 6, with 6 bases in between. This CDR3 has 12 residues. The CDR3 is CASSFGGNIQYF. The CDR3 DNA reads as TGTGCCAGCAGTTTCGGGGGAAACATTCAGTACTTC.

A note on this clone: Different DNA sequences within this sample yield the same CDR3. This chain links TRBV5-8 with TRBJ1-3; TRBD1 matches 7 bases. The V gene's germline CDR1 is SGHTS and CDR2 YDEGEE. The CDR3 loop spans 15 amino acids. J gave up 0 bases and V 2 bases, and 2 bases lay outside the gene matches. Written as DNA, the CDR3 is TGTGCCAGCAGCTTAAGGACAGGCTCTGGAAACACCATATATTTT. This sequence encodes CASSLRTGSGNTIYF.

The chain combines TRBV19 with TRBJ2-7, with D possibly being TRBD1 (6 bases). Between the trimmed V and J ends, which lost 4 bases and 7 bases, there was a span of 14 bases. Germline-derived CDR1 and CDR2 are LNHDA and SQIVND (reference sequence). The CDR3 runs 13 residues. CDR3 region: CASSNTGSREQYF. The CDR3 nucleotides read TGTGCCAGTAGTAACACAGGGTCGCGGGAGCAGTACTTC.

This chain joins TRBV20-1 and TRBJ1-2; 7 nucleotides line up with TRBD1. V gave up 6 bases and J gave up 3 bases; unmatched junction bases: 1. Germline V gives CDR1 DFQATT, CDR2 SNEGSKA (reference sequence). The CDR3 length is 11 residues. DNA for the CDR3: TGCAGTGCCGACAGGGACTATGGCTACACCTTC. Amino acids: CSADRDYGYTF.

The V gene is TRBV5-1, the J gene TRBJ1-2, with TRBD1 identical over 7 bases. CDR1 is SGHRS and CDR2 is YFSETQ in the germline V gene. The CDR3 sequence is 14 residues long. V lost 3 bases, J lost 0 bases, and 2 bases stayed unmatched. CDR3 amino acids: CASSSQGTNYGYTF. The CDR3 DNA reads TGCGCCAGCAGCTCACAGGGGACTAACTATGGCTACACCTTC.

The CDR3 here is CASSQGTGSNQPQHF. The DNA of the CDR3 is TGTGCCAGCAGCCAGGGGACAGGGAGCAATCAGCCCCAGCATTTT. This chain joins TRBV3-1 (or the pseudogene TRBV3-2) and TRBJ1-5; 9 nucleotides line up with TRBD1. Germline trimming cut 3 bases from V and 1 base from J; bases unmatched to any gene: 1. The CDR3 loop spans 15 amino acids. Germline V gene lookup returns CDR1 LGHDT and CDR2 YNNKEL (reference sequence).

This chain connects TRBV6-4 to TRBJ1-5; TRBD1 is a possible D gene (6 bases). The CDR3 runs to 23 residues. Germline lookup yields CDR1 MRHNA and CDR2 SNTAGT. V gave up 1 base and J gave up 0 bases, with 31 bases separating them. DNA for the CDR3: TGTGCCAGCAGTGACTTAGAGTACGAGGACAGACTAAGTTCGCCGTATAGCAATCAGCCCCAGCATTTT. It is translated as CASSDLEYEDRLSSPYSNQPQHF.

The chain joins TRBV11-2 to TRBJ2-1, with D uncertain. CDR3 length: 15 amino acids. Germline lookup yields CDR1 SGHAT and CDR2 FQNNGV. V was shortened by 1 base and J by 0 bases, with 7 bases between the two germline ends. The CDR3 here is CASSLGGSSYNEQFF. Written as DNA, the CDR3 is TGTGCCAGCAGCTTAGGCGGCAGCTCCTACAATGAGCAGTTCTTC. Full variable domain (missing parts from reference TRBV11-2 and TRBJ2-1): EAGVAQSPRYKIIEKRQSVAFWCNPISGHATLYWYQQILGQGPKLLIQFQNNGVVDDSQLPKDRFSAERLKGVDSTLKIQPAKLEDSAVYLCASSLGGSSYNEQFFGPGTRLTVL.

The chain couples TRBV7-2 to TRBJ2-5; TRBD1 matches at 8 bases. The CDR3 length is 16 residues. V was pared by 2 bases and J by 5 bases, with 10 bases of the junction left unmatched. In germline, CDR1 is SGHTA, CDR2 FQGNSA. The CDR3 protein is CASSLIQFRDRETQYF. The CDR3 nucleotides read TGTGCCAGCAGCTTAATCCAATTCCGGGACAGGGAGACCCAGTACTTC.

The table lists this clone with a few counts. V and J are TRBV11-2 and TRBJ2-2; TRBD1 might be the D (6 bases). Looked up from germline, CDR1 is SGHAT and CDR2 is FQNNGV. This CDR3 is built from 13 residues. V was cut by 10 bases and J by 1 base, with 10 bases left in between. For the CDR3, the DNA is TGTGCCATACAGACAGGGAACACCGGGGAGCTGTTTTTT. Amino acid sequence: CAIQTGNTGELFF.

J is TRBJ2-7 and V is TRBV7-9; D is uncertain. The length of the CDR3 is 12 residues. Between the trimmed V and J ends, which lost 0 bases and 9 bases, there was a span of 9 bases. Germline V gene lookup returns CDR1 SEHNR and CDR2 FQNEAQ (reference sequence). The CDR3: CASSLAPIPQYF. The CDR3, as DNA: TGTGCCAGCAGCTTAGCCCCTATTCCGCAGTACTTC. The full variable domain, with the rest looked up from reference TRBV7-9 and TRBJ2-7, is DTGVSQNPRHKITKRGQNVTFRCDPISEHNRLYWYRQTLGQGPEFLTYFQNEAQLEKSRLLSDRFSAERPKGSFSTLEIQRTEQGDSAMYLCASSLAPIPQYFGPGTRLTVT.

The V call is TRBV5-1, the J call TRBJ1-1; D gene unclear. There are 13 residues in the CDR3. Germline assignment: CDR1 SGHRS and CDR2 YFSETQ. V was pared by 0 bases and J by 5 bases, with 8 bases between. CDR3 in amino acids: CASSLGRETEAFF. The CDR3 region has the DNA TGCGCCAGCAGCTTGGGGCGGGAAACTGAAGCTTTCTTT.

The CDR3 sequence: CAIGRDRVSEQYF. The CDR3 DNA sequence: TGTGCCATCGGTCGGGACAGGGTTTCCGAGCAGTACTTC. The V gene is TRBV10-3, the J gene TRBJ2-7; 9 positions match TRBD1. The ends lost 8 bases at V and 6 bases at J; junction bases unmatched: 8. Germline lookup yields CDR1 ENHRY and CDR2 SYGVKD. The CDR3 extends over 13 amino acids.

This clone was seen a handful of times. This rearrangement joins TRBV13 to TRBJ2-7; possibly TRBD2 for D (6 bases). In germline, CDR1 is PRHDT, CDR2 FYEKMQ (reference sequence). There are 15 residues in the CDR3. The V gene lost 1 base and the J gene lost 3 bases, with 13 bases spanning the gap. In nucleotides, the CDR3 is TGTGCCAGCAGCTTAGAAGGGGAGGTTAACTACGAGCAGTACTTC. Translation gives CASSLEGEVNYEQYF.

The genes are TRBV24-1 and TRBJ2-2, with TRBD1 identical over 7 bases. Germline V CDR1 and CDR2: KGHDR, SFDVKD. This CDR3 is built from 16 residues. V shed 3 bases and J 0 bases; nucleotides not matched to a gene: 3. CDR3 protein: CATSDAGTANTGELFF. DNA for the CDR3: TGTGCCACCAGTGATGCCGGGACAGCGAACACCGGGGAGCTGTTTTTT.

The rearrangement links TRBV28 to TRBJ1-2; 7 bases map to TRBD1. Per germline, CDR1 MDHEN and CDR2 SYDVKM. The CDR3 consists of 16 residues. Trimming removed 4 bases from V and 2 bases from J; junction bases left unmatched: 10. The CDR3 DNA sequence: TGTGCCAGCAGTTCCGTACGACAGGGATCAAACTATGGCTACACCTTC. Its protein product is CASSSVRQGSNYGYTF.

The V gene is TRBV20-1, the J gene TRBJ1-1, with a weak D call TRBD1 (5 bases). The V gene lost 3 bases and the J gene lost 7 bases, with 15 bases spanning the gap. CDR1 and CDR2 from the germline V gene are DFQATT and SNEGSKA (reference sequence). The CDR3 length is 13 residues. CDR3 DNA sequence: TGCAGTGCTAGTTGGCAGGGAAGAGGTGAAGCTTTCTTT. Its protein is CSASWQGRGEAFF.

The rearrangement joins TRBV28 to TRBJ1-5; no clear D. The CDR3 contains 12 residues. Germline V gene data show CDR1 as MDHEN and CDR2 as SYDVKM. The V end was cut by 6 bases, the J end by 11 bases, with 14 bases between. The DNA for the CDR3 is TGTGCCAGCAGCCTATCCCTTACAGCCCAGCATTTT. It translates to CASSLSLTAQHF.

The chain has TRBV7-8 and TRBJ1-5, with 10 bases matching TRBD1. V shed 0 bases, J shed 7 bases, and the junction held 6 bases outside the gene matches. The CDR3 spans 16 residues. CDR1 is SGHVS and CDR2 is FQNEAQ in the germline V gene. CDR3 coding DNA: TGTGCCAGCAGCTTAGCGGATCGGACAGGGGGACAGCCCCAGCATTTT. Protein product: CASSLADRTGGQPQHF.

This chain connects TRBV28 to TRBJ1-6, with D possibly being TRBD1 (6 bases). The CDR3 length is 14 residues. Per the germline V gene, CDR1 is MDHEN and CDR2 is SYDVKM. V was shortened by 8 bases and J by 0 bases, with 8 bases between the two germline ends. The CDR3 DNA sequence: TGTGCCAGCCTAGGGGGCTCCTATAATTCACCCCTCCACTTT. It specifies CASLGGSYNSPLHF.

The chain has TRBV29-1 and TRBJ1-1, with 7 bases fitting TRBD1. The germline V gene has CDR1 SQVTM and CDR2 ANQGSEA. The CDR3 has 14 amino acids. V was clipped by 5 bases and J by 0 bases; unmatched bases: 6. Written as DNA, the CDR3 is TGCAGCGTTTCCGACAGGGAAATGAACACTGAAGCTTTCTTT. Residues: CSVSDREMNTEAFF.

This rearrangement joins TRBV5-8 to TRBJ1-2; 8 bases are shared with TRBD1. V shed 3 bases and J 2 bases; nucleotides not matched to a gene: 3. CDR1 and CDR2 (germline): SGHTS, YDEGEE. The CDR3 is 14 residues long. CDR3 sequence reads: CASSWGQANYGYTF. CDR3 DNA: TGTGCCAGCAGCTGGGGACAGGCGAACTATGGCTACACCTTC.

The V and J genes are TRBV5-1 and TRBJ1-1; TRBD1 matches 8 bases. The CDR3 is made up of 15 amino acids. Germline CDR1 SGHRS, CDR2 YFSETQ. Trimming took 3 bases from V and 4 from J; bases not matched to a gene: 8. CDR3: CASSSGTGRGTEAFF. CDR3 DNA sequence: TGCGCCAGCAGCTCCGGGACAGGTAGGGGCACTGAAGCTTTCTTT.

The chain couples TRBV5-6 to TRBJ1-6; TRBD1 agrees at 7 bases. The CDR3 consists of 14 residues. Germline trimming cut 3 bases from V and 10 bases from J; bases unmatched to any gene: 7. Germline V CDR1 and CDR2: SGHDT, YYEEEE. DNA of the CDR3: TGTGCCAGCAGCTGGAGACAGGGACGGTCACCCCTCCACTTT. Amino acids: CASSWRQGRSPLHF.